The 23 T cell receptor beta chains presented below share a single source sample, sequenced in a study. One entry per CDR3 protein, called by TCRdb with MiXCR from the reads. Of 12,000 to 15,000 distinct CDR3 sequences in the sample, around 35% were seen once. The specimen sequenced was blood. The receptors stem from a human donor.

Points on this clonotype: It may be a read error: a sequence one base away is much more abundant. The chain links TRBV7-1 to TRBJ2-7; 11 bases are shared with TRBD1. TRBV7-1 is an ORF; its function is uncertain. V gave up 3 bases and J gave up 7 bases; unmatched junction bases: 8. CDR3 size: 15 residues. As DNA, the CDR3 is TGTGCCAGCAGCTCGGACAGGGGGCGCGGGAATGAGCAGTACTTC. Its translation: CASSSDRGRGNEQYF.

A few counts support this clonotype. The rearrangement joins TRBV7-9 to TRBJ2-7, with a weak D call TRBD2 (6 bases). This CDR3 spans 13 amino acids. The germline V gene encodes CDR1 SEHNR and CDR2 FQNEAQ (reference sequence). The V end lost 1 base, the J end lost 11 bases, and 15 bases lay between the germline ends. As DNA, the CDR3 is TGTGCCAGCAGCTTAGAAAAGGGAGGCGCTGAGTACTTC. Its translation: CASSLEKGGAEYF.

The rearrangement links TRBV29-1 to TRBJ1-5; 8 nucleotides line up with TRBD1. The CDR3 is 14 residues long. Germline V CDR1 and CDR2: SQVTM, ANQGSEA. Trimming removed 3 bases from V and 0 bases from J; junction bases left unmatched: 1. CDR3 nucleotides: TGCAGCGTTGACGGGACAGGTAGCAATCAGCCCCAGCATTTT. The encoded protein is CSVDGTGSNQPQHF.

This clonotype qualifies as medium-sized (0.01 to 0.1%). The chain employs TRBV4-3 and TRBJ1-1, with TRBD1 as a possible D gene (6 bases). V lost 4 bases to trimming and J lost 4 bases, with 7 bases between them. This CDR3 comprises 12 residues. Looked up from germline, CDR1 is LGHNA and CDR2 is YSLEER. CDR3 DNA: TGCGCCAGCAGCCTGGGGGCCACTGAAGCTTTCTTT. Protein sequence: CASSLGATEAFF.

Concerning this clonotype itself: This may stem from a read error, because a much larger clone lies one nucleotide away. The gene calls are TRBV21-1 and TRBJ2-7; the table's D call, TRBD2, has no DNA check behind it. TRBV21-1 is noted as a pseudogene. This CDR3 has 13 amino acids. The CDR3 coding sequence is TGTGCCAGCAGCAAGGGACTAGCAGTCAAGCAGTACTTC. Translation gives CASSKGLAVKQYF.

Worth noting for this clonotype: A single base separates this from a much larger clone, so it may be a read error. The V call is TRBV20-1, the J call TRBJ2-1; maybe TRBD2 (5 bases). V dropped 5 bases and J dropped 3 bases, with 17 bases sitting between them. The CDR3 runs 15 residues. Germline CDR1 and CDR2: DFQATT and SNEGSKA (reference sequence). CDR3 in DNA: TGCAGTGCTCTTCCACTAGTCCTCTACTACAATGAGCAGTTCTTC. This gives the protein CSALPLVLYYNEQFF.

This clonotype was recorded many times. The chain joins TRBV4-3 to TRBJ1-3; weak D call: TRBD1 (6 bases). The germline V gene encodes CDR1 LGHNA and CDR2 YSLEER. V shed 2 bases and J shed 0 bases, with 11 bases lying between them. The CDR3 length is 16 residues. The CDR3 loop is CASSQNRANSGNTIYF. Written as DNA, the CDR3 is TGCGCCAGCAGCCAAAACAGGGCAAACTCTGGAAACACCATATATTTT.

The chain is built from TRBV29-1 and TRBJ2-1; a weak D match, TRBD2 (5 bases). The germline gives CDR1 SQVTM, CDR2 ANQGSEA. V was trimmed by 8 bases and J by 15 bases, leaving 26 bases between them. The CDR3 loop spans 13 amino acids. This CDR3 is CSSSISGRHGGFF. The CDR3 DNA reads TGCAGCAGTTCGATAAGCGGCCGCCATGGAGGGTTCTTC.

This clonotype was found many times. This chain joins TRBV4-3 and TRBJ2-5; 12 positions match TRBD2. The CDR3 runs 17 residues. With 0 bases clipped from V and 5 bases from J, the junction kept 7 bases outside the gene matches. The germline V gene has CDR1 LGHNA and CDR2 YSLEER. The CDR3 coding sequence is TGCGCCAGCAGCCAAGATCTTGGACTAGCGGGAACGGAGACCCAGTACTTC. It codes for CASSQDLGLAGTETQYF.

This clonotype qualifies as medium-sized. CDR3 coding DNA: TGCGCCAGCAGCCAAGATAACAGCTGGAACACTGAAGCTTTCTTT. This gives the protein CASSQDNSWNTEAFF. This chain connects TRBV4-3 to TRBJ1-1; no firm D call. The germline V gene encodes CDR1 LGHNA and CDR2 YSLEER. Trimming shortened V by 0 bases and J by 1 base, and 9 bases separated the two germline ends. This CDR3 has 15 amino acids.

In its sample, this clonotype was seen many times. V is TRBV29-1 and J is TRBJ2-5; 9 bases map to TRBD2. The CDR3 is 16 amino acids. Germline loops: CDR1 SQVTM, CDR2 ANQGSEA. The ends lost 1 base at V and 0 bases at J; junction bases unmatched: 6. The CDR3 sequence: CSVEGVAGDHQETQYF. The CDR3 nucleotides are TGCAGCGTTGAAGGCGTAGCGGGAGATCACCAAGAGACCCAGTACTTC.

There are many counts of this clonotype. This rearrangement joins TRBV29-1 to TRBJ2-2; 14 nucleotides match TRBD2. CDR3 length equals 16 residues. Germline CDR1 SQVTM, CDR2 ANQGSEA. The V and J ends lost 6 bases and 6 bases, in that order; junction bases with no gene match: 9. The CDR3 is CSVQGLAGGWSGELFF. The DNA for the CDR3 is TGCAGCGTGCAAGGACTAGCGGGAGGTTGGTCCGGGGAGCTGTTTTTT.

This clonotype was found many times. V is TRBV4-2 and J is TRBJ1-6; TRBD1 aligns across 11 bases. The germline V gene encodes CDR1 LGHNA and CDR2 YNFKEQ. CDR3 length equals 16 residues. V lost 0 bases, J lost 9 bases, and 4 bases stayed unmatched. CDR3: CASSQDPGTGGSPLHF. The CDR3 bases are TGTGCCAGCAGCCAAGATCCAGGGACAGGGGGTTCACCCCTCCACTTT.

Worth noting for this clonotype: A much more abundant neighbour one base away suggests this may be a read error. The V call is TRBV14, the J call TRBJ2-5; no definite D call. Trimming left V 4 bases short and J 5 bases short, with 14 bases between. Germline V gene sequence: CDR1 SGHDN, CDR2 FVKESK. This CDR3 is 14 amino acids long. The CDR3 reads CASSPGPRRETQYF. The CDR3 DNA is TGTGCCAGCAGCCCCGGACCCCGCAGGGAGACCCAGTACTTC.

Many counts were recorded for this clonotype. The chain uses TRBV4-3 and TRBJ1-4; weak D call: TRBD1 (5 bases). Deletions cut 0 bases from V and 8 bases from J, with 19 bases between. The V gene's germline CDR1 is LGHNA and CDR2 YSLEER. The CDR3 consists of 17 residues. The CDR3: CASSQDFPRGVGEKLFF. In nucleotides, the CDR3 is TGCGCCAGCAGCCAAGACTTTCCCCGGGGGGTAGGGGAAAAACTGTTTTTT.

The genes are TRBV30 and TRBJ2-4; D possibly corresponds to TRBD2 (7 bases). Germline CDR1 and CDR2: GTSNPN and SVGIG (reference sequence). The CDR3 sequence is 18 residues long. Between the trimmed V and J ends, which lost 3 bases and 10 bases, there was a span of 31 bases. The chain's CDR3 is CAWSPFGLLERGGRIQYF. CDR3 sequence (DNA): TGTGCCTGGAGCCCTTTCGGCCTCCTAGAGAGGGGGGGGCGGATTCAGTACTTC.

This clonotype was found many times. This chain joins TRBV4-3 and TRBJ2-7, with a tentative D call TRBD2 (6 bases). There are 15 residues in the CDR3. Trimming took 0 bases from V and 2 from J, leaving 11 bases between them. CDR1 and CDR2 from the germline V gene are LGHNA and YSLEER. The CDR3 loop is CASSQDTGRPYEQYF. The CDR3 DNA follows: TGCGCCAGCAGCCAAGATACTGGGAGGCCCTACGAGCAGTACTTC.

With respect to this clonotype: A read error may explain this, as a much larger clone is one base away. The rearrangement joins TRBV29-1 to TRBJ1-1; 7 bases align to TRBD1. The CDR3 is 13 residues long. Per the germline V gene, CDR1 is SQVTM and CDR2 is ANQGSEA. The DNA of the CDR3 is TGCAGAGGCACAGGGGCCCCGAACACTGAAGCTTTCTTT. It is translated as CRGTGAPNTEAFF.

This clonotype has a count of ten or more. The rearrangement joins TRBV4-3 to TRBJ1-5; perhaps TRBD1 as D (6 bases). Per the germline V gene, CDR1 is LGHNA and CDR2 is YSLEER. The CDR3 length is 14 residues. With 0 bases removed from V and 8 bases from J, the gap between germline ends came to 11 bases. The CDR3: CASSQDQGRKPQHF. For the CDR3, the DNA is TGCGCCAGCAGCCAAGACCAGGGGAGAAAGCCCCAGCATTTT.

The table lists this clonotype with many counts. This chain uses TRBV4-3 with TRBJ2-2; no firm D call. The CDR3 is 16 amino acids. In germline, CDR1 is LGHNA, CDR2 YSLEER. V was shortened by 4 bases and J by 1 base, with 13 bases between the two germline ends. Here the CDR3 DNA reads TGCGCCAGCAGCCCCCCCTCAGCGATGAACACCGGGGAGCTGTTTTTT. This codes for CASSPPSAMNTGELFF.

This clonotype showed up just a few times. The rearrangement uses TRBV5-1 and TRBJ2-1; 7 bases line up with TRBD2. CDR1 is SGHRS and CDR2 is YFSETQ in the germline V gene. V lost 0 bases to trimming and J lost 9 bases; unmatched junction nucleotides: 9. The CDR3 extends over 15 amino acids. CDR3 DNA: TGCGCCAGCAGCTTGGAGGTAGTTTCGGGAGGTGAGCAGTTCTTC. This codes for CASSLEVVSGGEQFF.

The chain joins TRBV4-3 to TRBJ1-1, with 7 bases fitting TRBD1. V shed 4 bases and J 4 bases; nucleotides not matched to a gene: 15. CDR3 length: 17 amino acids. Germline CDR1 LGHNA, CDR2 YSLEER. CDR3 DNA: TGCGCCAGCAGCCCTCGGACAGGACCCCCCGTGGGCACTGAAGCTTTCTTT. This encodes CASSPRTGPPVGTEAFF.

CDR3 loop: CASSVDSDAGGSYEQYF. For the CDR3, the DNA is TGTGCCAGCAGCGTTGACTCGGATGCAGGGGGCTCCTACGAGCAGTACTTC. V gene TRBV9 combines with J gene TRBJ2-4, with 7 bases fitting TRBD1. The DNA end favors TRBJ2-7, so the J call may be wrong. The V gene's germline CDR1 is SGDLS and CDR2 YYNGEE. The CDR3 consists of 17 residues.